The source of this T cell receptor beta chain is a study of cytomegalovirus exposure and HLA in healthy donors. Study-wide results and caveats: Highly shared variants forming one cluster were likely a sequencing artifact.

In regard to this clone: Its antigen is not known.

The PCR contained 60 Vbeta and 13 Jbeta primers. The protocol was immunoSEQ multiplex PCR, while the TCRdb copy is restricted to in-frame clones and leaves out a portion. The sample holds about 140,000 clones; 60% to 85% are singletons and the top ten take approximately 1%. This receptor was obtained from a man between 18 and 35 years old in good health and CMV-seronegative. The sequenced material came from PBMCs.

CDR3 sequence (DNA): TGTGCCAGCAGTTCGTTCTCCTACAATGAGCAGTTCTTC. Protein sequence: CASSSFSYNEQFF. J is TRBJ2-1 and V is TRBV27, with unresolved D. The germline V gene encodes CDR1 MNHEY and CDR2 SMNVEV (reference sequence). The CDR3 consists of 13 residues. V lost 4 bases to trimming and J lost 0 bases, with 4 bases between them.